Listed below are T cell receptor beta chains from one sample, sequenced in a study of shared clonotypes between healthy human individuals. Repertoires were generated with immunoSEQ multiplex PCR, while TCRdb's copy carries only in-frame clones and drops some. The sample has some 690,000 clones, 90% seen once. The sample taken for sequencing was memory CD8+ T cells from PBMCs. The receptors originated from a man aged 18 to 30 in good health. Some clones in this sample may be carry-over from other donors' samples. Both conserved end residues are part of each CDR3. D genes are given only for firm matches. Clone size, where shown, is once, few, many, or a class for clones that have expanded.

clone size: NA
V gene: TRBV27
D gene: NA
J gene: TRBJ2-4
CDR3 DNA: TGTGCCAGCAGTATGGTAGGAGACGAAGCCAAAAACATTCAGTACTTC
CDR3 protein: CASSMVGDEAKNIQYF

clone size: NA
V gene: TRBV2
D gene: TRBD1
J gene: TRBJ2-4
CDR3 DNA: TGTGCCAGCAGGGGACAGGGGATTAATACGGCCAAAAACATTCAGTACTTC
CDR3 protein: CASRGQGINTAKNIQYF

clone size: NA
V gene: TRBV13
D gene: TRBD2
J gene: TRBJ2-7
CDR3 DNA: TGTGCCAGCAGCTTAACTAGCGGGACCTACGAGCAGTACTTC
CDR3 protein: CASSLTSGTYEQYF

clone size: NA
V gene: TRBV14
D gene: TRBD1
J gene: TRBJ2-3
CDR3 DNA: TGTGCCAGCAGCCAGAGGACAGGGGGTAGCACAGATACGCAGTATTTT
CDR3 protein: CASSQRTGGSTDTQYF

clone size: NA
V gene: TRBV5-4
D gene: NA
J gene: TRBJ2-5
CDR3 DNA: TGTGCCAGCAGTGATCCGACAGGAGGACTACTCATCCAGTACTTC
CDR3 protein: CASSDPTGGLLIQYF

clone size: NA
V gene: TRBV7-6
D gene: TRBD2
J gene: TRBJ2-1
CDR3 DNA: TGTGCCAGCAGCCAAGGGACTAGCGGCAATGAGCAGTTCTTC
CDR3 protein: CASSQGTSGNEQFF

clone size: NA
V gene: TRBV4-3
D gene: NA
J gene: TRBJ2-7
CDR3 DNA: TGCGCCAGCAGCCCCCGCTTGAGATCCTACGAGCAGTACTTC
CDR3 protein: CASSPRLRSYEQYF

clone size: NA
V gene: TRBV7-9
D gene: NA
J gene: TRBJ1-2
CDR3 DNA: TGTGCCATCCTCTCCAGAGGGGAGGACTATGGCTACACCTTC
CDR3 protein: CAILSRGEDYGYTF

clone size: NA
V gene: TRBV29-1
D gene: NA
J gene: TRBJ2-2
CDR3 DNA: TGCAGCGTTAAGGGCCGACAGGATAACACCGGGGAGCTGTTTTTT
CDR3 protein: CSVKGRQDNTGELFF

clone size: NA
V gene: TRBV11-2
D gene: NA
J gene: TRBJ2-7
CDR3 DNA: TGTGCCAGCAGCTTAGCCCCCGCCGAGCAGTACTTC
CDR3 protein: CASSLAPAEQYF

clone size: NA
V gene: TRBV4-3
D gene: TRBD2
J gene: TRBJ2-1
CDR3 DNA: TGCGCCAGCAGCCAAGGATCGGCTAGCGGGAACTACAATGAGCAGTTCTTC
CDR3 protein: CASSQGSASGNYNEQFF

clone size: few
V gene: TRBV27
D gene: NA
J gene: TRBJ2-7
CDR3 DNA: TGTGCCAGCAGTTTGAGACAGACCTACGAGCAGTACTTC
CDR3 protein: CASSLRQTYEQYF

clone size: NA
V gene: TRBV2
D gene: TRBD2
J gene: TRBJ2-1
CDR3 DNA: TGTGCCAGCGTGATAGCGGGAGAAGGGTGGAATGAGCAGTTCTTC
CDR3 protein: CASVIAGEGWNEQFF

clone size: NA
V gene: TRBV2
D gene: TRBD2
J gene: TRBJ2-3
CDR3 DNA: TGTGCCAGCAGTGAAAGGCTAGCGGGGCTAAACACAGATACGCAGTATTTT
CDR3 protein: CASSERLAGLNTDTQYF

clone size: once
V gene: TRBV2
D gene: NA
J gene: TRBJ2-3
CDR3 DNA: TGTGCCAGCAGTGGTGGAGTTACTCGCACAGATACGCAGTATTTT
CDR3 protein: CASSGGVTRTDTQYF

clone size: few
V gene: TRBV30
D gene: TRBD1
J gene: TRBJ1-1
CDR3 DNA: TGTGCCTGGGAGGCCGGGACAGGGTACCCTGAAGCTTTCTTT
CDR3 protein: CAWEAGTGYPEAFF

clone size: NA
V gene: TRBV5-6
D gene: NA
J gene: TRBJ2-7
CDR3 DNA: TGTGCCAGCAGCCTCTACGCAGAATTGACCTACGAGCAGTACTTC
CDR3 protein: CASSLYAELTYEQYF

clone size: NA
V gene: TRBV6-1
D gene: NA
J gene: TRBJ1-1
CDR3 DNA: TGTGCCAGCAGAGGACTGAACGCTGAAGCTTTCTTT
CDR3 protein: CASRGLNAEAFF

clone size: NA
V gene: TRBV30
D gene: TRBD1
J gene: TRBJ2-5
CDR3 DNA: TGTGCCTGGAGTTGGGTGCGGGACAGGGGACAAGAGACCCAGTACTTC
CDR3 protein: CAWSWVRDRGQETQYF

clone size: NA
V gene: TRBV9
D gene: NA
J gene: TRBJ1-2
CDR3 DNA: TGTGCCAGCAGCGTAGATTTGAAGAGGCAGGACTATGGCTACACCTTC
CDR3 protein: CASSVDLKRQDYGYTF

clone size: NA
V gene: TRBV7-9
D gene: NA
J gene: TRBJ1-2
CDR3 DNA: TGTGCCAGCAGCCCCGTAGTTGTGGGGGACTATGGCTACACCTTC
CDR3 protein: CASSPVVVGDYGYTF

clone size: NA
V gene: TRBV10-3
D gene: TRBD1
J gene: TRBJ2-7
CDR3 DNA: TGTGCCATCAGTGAGACTGACAGGGCTCTCTCCTACGAGCAGTACTTC
CDR3 protein: CAISETDRALSYEQYF

clone size: NA
V gene: TRBV9
D gene: NA
J gene: TRBJ1-5
CDR3 DNA: TGTGCCAGCAGCGTAGGGTCAGGGGCAGGACAGCCCCAGCATTTT
CDR3 protein: CASSVGSGAGQPQHF

clone size: NA
V gene: TRBV5-1
D gene: TRBD2
J gene: TRBJ2-1
CDR3 DNA: TGCGCCAGCAGCTTGAAGGGAGGGACCTACAATGAGCAGTTCTTC
CDR3 protein: CASSLKGGTYNEQFF

clone size: NA
V gene: TRBV11-2
D gene: TRBD2
J gene: TRBJ2-7
CDR3 DNA: TGTGCCAGCAGCTTTCATAGCGGGAAGTCCTACGAGCAGTACTTC
CDR3 protein: CASSFHSGKSYEQYF

clone size: once
V gene: TRBV5-1
D gene: NA
J gene: TRBJ2-1
CDR3 DNA: TGCGCCAGCAGCGACGGGGGTGGGTTCAATGAGCAGTTCTTC
CDR3 protein: CASSDGGGFNEQFF

clone size: NA
V gene: TRBV5-6
D gene: NA
J gene: TRBJ2-1
CDR3 DNA: TGTGCCAGCAGCTTAGTGGAGGGCTGGGGGGATAGCCACAATGAGCAGTTCTTC
CDR3 protein: CASSLVEGWGDSHNEQFF

clone size: NA
V gene: TRBV7-9
D gene: TRBD2
J gene: TRBJ2-1
CDR3 DNA: TGTGCCAGCAGCCGACGTCCGAGACTAGCGGGAGCGTCCTACAATGAGCAGTTCTTC
CDR3 protein: CASSRRPRLAGASYNEQFF

clone size: once
V gene: TRBV7-9
D gene: TRBD1
J gene: TRBJ1-2
CDR3 DNA: TGTGCCAGCAGCAACAGGGGTGGGATTAACTATGGCTACACCTTC
CDR3 protein: CASSNRGGINYGYTF

clone size: NA
V gene: TRBV7-2
D gene: TRBD1
J gene: TRBJ2-5
CDR3 DNA: TGTGCCAGCAGCCCGACGGACAGGCGGCAAGAGACCCAGTACTTC
CDR3 protein: CASSPTDRRQETQYF

clone size: NA
V gene: TRBV6-5
D gene: NA
J gene: TRBJ2-1
CDR3 DNA: TGTGCCAGCAGTTACTCTGGACTAAGTCATGAGCAGTTCTTC
CDR3 protein: CASSYSGLSHEQFF

clone size: NA
V gene: TRBV7-9
D gene: TRBD1
J gene: TRBJ1-4
CDR3 DNA: TGTGCCAGCAGCTCAAGACAGGGGGAATGGGCTAATGAAAAACTGTTTTTT
CDR3 protein: CASSSRQGEWANEKLFF

clone size: NA
V gene: TRBV4-3
D gene: TRBD1
J gene: TRBJ2-3
CDR3 DNA: TGCGCCAGCAGCCAGGGGACAGGGGCGGTCCAAGCTACGCAGTATTTT
CDR3 protein: CASSQGTGAVQATQYF

clone size: NA
V gene: TRBV27
D gene: NA
J gene: TRBJ1-5
CDR3 DNA: TGTGCCAGCAGTTTACGGTTTGGTGGCAATCAGCCCCAGCATTTT
CDR3 protein: CASSLRFGGNQPQHF

clone size: NA
V gene: TRBV6-1
D gene: TRBD2
J gene: TRBJ2-7
CDR3 DNA: TGTGCCAGCAGTGAGGAAGCGGGACGCCCTTCCTACGAGCAGTACTTC
CDR3 protein: CASSEEAGRPSYEQYF

clone size: few
V gene: TRBV19
D gene: TRBD1
J gene: TRBJ2-7
CDR3 DNA: TGTGCCAGTAGTACTGGACAGGGCTCCTACGAGCAGTACTTC
CDR3 protein: CASSTGQGSYEQYF

clone size: NA
V gene: TRBV10-3
D gene: NA
J gene: TRBJ2-1
CDR3 DNA: TGTGCCATCAGTGAGCCGAATTGGTCTAGCGCTTACAATGAGCAGTTCTTC
CDR3 protein: CAISEPNWSSAYNEQFF

clone size: NA
V gene: TRBV27
D gene: NA
J gene: TRBJ2-1
CDR3 DNA: TGTGCCAGCAGTCCTCAGAATGACAATGAGCAGTTCTTC
CDR3 protein: CASSPQNDNEQFF

clone size: few
V gene: TRBV5-1
D gene: TRBD1
J gene: TRBJ2-7
CDR3 DNA: TGCGCCAGCAGCACGGGACAGGGCGTCCACGAGCAGTACTTC
CDR3 protein: CASSTGQGVHEQYF

clone size: NA
V gene: TRBV4-3
D gene: NA
J gene: TRBJ1-1
CDR3 DNA: TGCGCCAGCAGCCAGCGGGACGGCTCGAACACTGAAGCTTTCTTT
CDR3 protein: CASSQRDGSNTEAFF

clone size: NA
V gene: TRBV18
D gene: NA
J gene: TRBJ2-2
CDR3 DNA: TGTGCCAGCTCACCAATAACCTCGGGGATACGGGAGCTGTTTTTT
CDR3 protein: CASSPITSGIRELFF